This TCR beta chain was documented in a study of blood T cells in healthy people across ages. General study findings and limits: A greater number of naive CD4+ cells and higher diversity distinguished long-lived donors from aged donors.

As for this clonotype: As yet, its antigen is unknown.

A second PCR of about 7 to 12 cycles used a sample-barcoded 5' primer and a J-beta primer mix. TCRdb used MiXCR to reprocess the 5' RACE reads, holding one entry per CDR3 protein. The table has nearly 800,000 distinct CDR3 sequences, 20% to 25% seen once. These same data were also listed under a study on T cells of mothers and their children.

This TCR derives from a boy younger than 18 in good health. The sample was blood.

The CDR3 coding sequence is TGTGCCAGCAGTTTCGGGGCTTTAGAGTTCTTC. This encodes CASSFGALEFF. This sequence joins TRBV12-3 or TRBV12-4 and TRBJ2-1; D may match TRBD1 or TRBD2 (5 bases each). The CDR3 extends over 11 amino acids. With 3 bases removed from V and 14 bases from J, the gap between germline ends came to 11 bases.